The clone carrying this TCR beta chain was detected once. Its antigen is as yet unknown. The data originate from a study of shared clonotypes between healthy human individuals. About the research overall: CD8 memory received one plate per donor, CD8 naive two, CD4 memory three and CD4 naive three. Study-level points and caveats: The study drew on few donors, limiting represented genetic and exposure-history diversity.

This CDR3 has 15 amino acids. CDR1 and CDR2 (germline): SGHKS, YYEKEE (reference sequence). The germline V and J ends were trimmed by 4 bases and 2 bases, with 13 bases remaining between them. Clones were read by immunoSEQ multiplex PCR, and TCRdb kept only the in-frame ones, dropping some. The table has 100,000 or so clones, just over 65% seen once. This TCR came from a young woman in good health. This chain uses TRBV5-5 with TRBJ2-1, with D unresolved. Sequenced: memory CD8+ T cells sorted from blood. The sample's subset: CD45RO+ cells pooled with CCR7-negative TemRA cells. CDR3 amino acids: CASSALLTPYNEQFF. The CDR3 nucleotides are TGTGCCAGCAGCGCCTTACTAACCCCCTACAATGAGCAGTTCTTC.